The clone carrying this T cell receptor (beta chain) was detected only a few times. Its antigen remains unidentified. This CDR3 has 13 amino acids. The germline gives CDR1 SQVTM, CDR2 ANQGSEA. V gave up 5 bases and J gave up 4 bases; unmatched junction bases: 3. This sample is drawn from a study of T cell repertoires in cytomegalovirus infection. Study background: Public TCR beta signature analysis indicated the presence of both CMV infection and matching HLA type.

Each CDR3 protein is one row after TCRdb ran MiXCR on the reads. The repertoire consists of 200,000 to 250,000 distinct CDR3 sequences, with about 39% occurring once and the leading ten covering approximately 60%. The source is a human donor in good health (CMV status not recorded). Some clones in this sample may be carry-over from other donors' samples. The chain links TRBV29-1 to TRBJ2-1; 9 bases line up with TRBD1. The sample was CD8+ T cells from cultured PBMCs, taken from culture after CMV antigen stimulation. The CDR3 region has the DNA TGCAGCGTTCGACAGGGGGTATACAATGAGCAGTTCTTC. Protein: CSVRQGVYNEQFF.